This T cell receptor (beta chain) was sequenced during a study of blood T cell repertoires in COVID-19. Looking at the study overall: Samples taken during acute and convalescent COVID-19 were collected in the United States, Italy and Spain.

In the original analysis: Amplification with reference gene primers provided the estimates of nucleated cell counts. Produced via immunoSEQ multiplex PCR; TCRdb's table is partial and in-frame only. Clone size and the V and J calls come from that table; the DNA yielded D and trimming. Of approximately 44,000 clones listed, roughly nine tenths were seen once; the top ten hold 25% to 35%. Trimming took 4 bases from V and 1 from J; bases not matched to a gene: 5. The CDR3 loop spans 16 amino acids. Per germline, CDR1 KGHDR and CDR2 SFDVKD. The rearrangement joins TRBV24-1 to TRBJ2-1; 8 bases match TRBD2. Specimen: peripheral blood. The clonotype was recovered from an elderly woman with acute or convalescent COVID-19. The chain's CDR3 is CATSEPGLDSYNEQFF. The CDR3 region has the DNA TGTGCCACCAGTGAGCCGGGACTAGATTCCTACAATGAGCAGTTCTTC.